A selection of T cell receptor beta chains follows, all from one sample in a study of shared clonotypes between healthy human individuals. Using immunoSEQ multiplex PCR, the repertoire was profiled, and TCRdb retains in-frame clones only, with some absent. This repertoire shows 630,000 or so clones, 95% to 98% found once; its top ten account for 0.3%. The sample consisted of naive CD8+ T cells sorted from blood. The receptors stem from a man aged 25 to 40 in good health. The CDR3 runs from the conserved cysteine through the conserved F or W. Each record gives: CDR3 DNA, CDR3 protein, V gene, J gene, D gene, clone size. The D gene is left open where the match is weak. The size of a clone is reported for some rows only, either as once, few or many, or as a class for expanded clones.

CDR3nt: TGTGCCAGTAGTATAGGACCGGGACAGGAAGGATACGAGCAGTACTTC
CDR3aa: CASSIGPGQEGYEQYF
v_gene: TRBV19
j_gene: TRBJ2-7
d_gene: TRBD1
abundance: once

CDR3nt: TGCGCCAGCAGCCAAGATTTTAGCCAAACCTACGAGCAGTACTTC
CDR3aa: CASSQDFSQTYEQYF
v_gene: TRBV4-1
j_gene: TRBJ2-7
d_gene: .
abundance: .

CDR3nt: TGTGCCAGCTCACCAATTGGCCGGGATCTCTCCTACAATGAGCAGTTCTTC
CDR3aa: CASSPIGRDLSYNEQFF
v_gene: TRBV18
j_gene: TRBJ2-1
d_gene: .
abundance: .

CDR3nt: TGTGCCAGCAAAGGGTCGGGAGTCTTCTACGAGCAGTACTTC
CDR3aa: CASKGSGVFYEQYF
v_gene: TRBV6-5
j_gene: TRBJ2-7
d_gene: .
abundance: .

CDR3nt: TGCGCCAGCAGCCAGTTCGTCCGGGAGGGTGACAATGAGCAGTTCTTC
CDR3aa: CASSQFVREGDNEQFF
v_gene: TRBV4-1
j_gene: TRBJ2-1
d_gene: TRBD2
abundance: .

CDR3nt: TGCGCCAGCAGCCAAGTGTGGACCACGAACACCGGGGAGCTGTTTTTT
CDR3aa: CASSQVWTTNTGELFF
v_gene: TRBV4-1
j_gene: TRBJ2-2
d_gene: .
abundance: once

CDR3nt: TGTGCCAGCAGTCTCTCGAGCCAAACAGGACCAGAGACCCAGTACTTC
CDR3aa: CASSLSSQTGPETQYF
v_gene: TRBV7-3
j_gene: TRBJ2-5
d_gene: .
abundance: .

CDR3nt: TGCGCCAGCAGTGTTCGCGGGATAGGTCGGGAGACCCAGTACTTC
CDR3aa: CASSVRGIGRETQYF
v_gene: TRBV10-2
j_gene: TRBJ2-5
d_gene: .
abundance: once

CDR3nt: TGTGCCAGCAGTCCCGGGGGAGCGGGAGGGCTCGAGCAGTACTTC
CDR3aa: CASSPGGAGGLEQYF
v_gene: TRBV7-6
j_gene: TRBJ2-7
d_gene: TRBD2
abundance: .

CDR3nt: TGCAGCGTTGAATCGGGACTAACGGGAGAAGTGGGCGAGCAGTACTTC
CDR3aa: CSVESGLTGEVGEQYF
v_gene: TRBV29-1
j_gene: TRBJ2-7
d_gene: TRBD2
abundance: .

CDR3nt: TGTGCCAGCAGAGGACTAGCGGGAGGAAGCTCCTACGAGCAGTACTTC
CDR3aa: CASRGLAGGSSYEQYF
v_gene: TRBV27
j_gene: TRBJ2-7
d_gene: TRBD2
abundance: .

CDR3nt: TGTGCCAGCAGAGCAGGGACCGGGGAGCTGTTTTTT
CDR3aa: CASRAGTGELFF
v_gene: TRBV9
j_gene: TRBJ2-2
d_gene: .
abundance: .

CDR3nt: TGTGCCAGCAGCTCCCTAGCGGGAGTATCCGATGAGCAGTTCTTC
CDR3aa: CASSSLAGVSDEQFF
v_gene: TRBV7-9
j_gene: TRBJ2-1
d_gene: TRBD2
abundance: .

CDR3nt: TGTGCCAGCAGCACCTCCCCAGGGGGGCCTGAAGCTTTCTTT
CDR3aa: CASSTSPGGPEAFF
v_gene: TRBV9
j_gene: TRBJ1-1
d_gene: TRBD1
abundance: .

CDR3nt: TGTGCCAGCAGCTTAGTGACGTTCGGTGGCTATGGCTACACCTTC
CDR3aa: CASSLVTFGGYGYTF
v_gene: TRBV11-2
j_gene: TRBJ1-2
d_gene: .
abundance: once

CDR3nt: TGTGCCAGCTCAGTGGGACAGGGGGCTGCTAACTATGGCTACACCTTC
CDR3aa: CASSVGQGAANYGYTF
v_gene: TRBV18
j_gene: TRBJ1-2
d_gene: TRBD1
abundance: once

CDR3nt: TGCGCCAGCAGAGGACTAGCGGGGGAAACCTACGAGCAGTACTTC
CDR3aa: CASRGLAGETYEQYF
v_gene: TRBV10-2
j_gene: TRBJ2-7
d_gene: TRBD2
abundance: .

CDR3nt: TGTGCCAGCAGATTAGCGGGAGGTATCACAGATACGCAGTATTTT
CDR3aa: CASRLAGGITDTQYF
v_gene: TRBV27
j_gene: TRBJ2-3
d_gene: TRBD2
abundance: .

CDR3nt: TGCGCCAGCATTCGAAGCCGGACCGCGCTAGCGGGGTCCTACAATGAGCAGTTCTTC
CDR3aa: CASIRSRTALAGSYNEQFF
v_gene: TRBV23-1
j_gene: TRBJ2-1
d_gene: TRBD2
abundance: .

CDR3nt: TGTGCCAGCAGCCCCAGGGAGGGGGGTTCCTACGAGCAGTACTTC
CDR3aa: CASSPREGGSYEQYF
v_gene: TRBV5-4
j_gene: TRBJ2-7
d_gene: .
abundance: .

CDR3nt: TGTGCCAGCAGGACAGGGGTTTCCTACAATGAGCAGTTCTTC
CDR3aa: CASRTGVSYNEQFF
v_gene: TRBV7-9
j_gene: TRBJ2-1
d_gene: TRBD1
abundance: .

CDR3nt: TGTGCCAGCAGCCAAGATAGGGGCGGATTATACAATGAGCAGTTCTTC
CDR3aa: CASSQDRGGLYNEQFF
v_gene: TRBV4-2
j_gene: TRBJ2-1
d_gene: .
abundance: .

CDR3nt: TGTGCCAGCAGCTTAGGACAAAGGGGGGACATTCAGTACTTC
CDR3aa: CASSLGQRGDIQYF
v_gene: TRBV7-9
j_gene: TRBJ2-4
d_gene: .
abundance: .

CDR3nt: TGTGCCAGCAGTGTGGGGACAGGCGGCAATGAGCAGTTCTTC
CDR3aa: CASSVGTGGNEQFF
v_gene: TRBV6-1
j_gene: TRBJ2-1
d_gene: TRBD1
abundance: .

CDR3nt: TGTGCCATCAGAGGGCCCGCGAGCACAGATACGCAGTATTTT
CDR3aa: CAIRGPASTDTQYF
v_gene: TRBV10-3
j_gene: TRBJ2-3
d_gene: .
abundance: once